This TCR beta chain was captured in a study of graft-versus-host responses after intestinal transplantation. Regarding this clone: Its cognate antigen is unknown.

Study-level results: Allograft clonal ratios (graft-versus-host to host-versus-graft) were high in patients who had graft-donor T cell macrochimerism.

TCRdb keeps only in-frame clones here, not all; method: immunoSEQ multiplex PCR. The sample carries about 97,000 clones, roughly 92% recorded once. CDR3 length: 14 amino acids. Germline-derived CDR1 and CDR2 are MNHEY and SMNVEV (reference sequence). The V gene lost 8 bases and the J gene lost 9 bases, with 17 bases spanning the gap. The input for sequencing was unstimulated CD8+ T cells sorted from spleen or lymph node cells, taken before transplant. This TCR was recovered from a human donor who was the organ donor for an intestinal transplant. This sequence joins TRBV27 and TRBJ1-6; possibly TRBD1 for D (6 bases). The CDR3 loop reads CASGADLGGSPLHF. The DNA for the CDR3 is TGTGCCAGCGGAGCAGACCTAGGGGGTTCACCCCTCCACTTT.